Below, 30 T cell receptor beta chains from the same sample are listed, as sequenced in a study of response to subunit inactivated influenza vaccine. TCRdb redid the calling of the RT-PCR reads with MiXCR, one entry per CDR3 protein. The table lists about 540,000 distinct CDR3 sequences, 20% to 25% of them singletons. The sample was also reused in another study, on T cells expressing NK-cell markers. That work contributes: Libraries used 5'RACE template switching adding universal primer site and UMIs.

The sequencing here drew on CD4+ T cells sorted from PBMCs, taken approximately 12 days after vaccination. All receptors derive from a man in his forties or fifties who received an inactivated influenza vaccine.

This chain's CDR3 is CAIRRGGSGNEQFF. Written as DNA, the CDR3 is TGTGCCATCAGGAGAGGGGGGAGCGGAAATGAGCAGTTCTTC. The chain links TRBV10-3 to TRBJ2-1, with D perhaps given as TRBD1 or TRBD2 (6 bases each). This CDR3 comprises 14 residues. Germline-derived CDR1 and CDR2 are ENHRY and SYGVKD. Trimming took off 6 bases at V and 7 bases at J, with 16 bases between the two ends.

This clonotype was found a few times. A junction boundary mismatches the germline segment, possibly from a read error. V gene TRBV7-2 combines with J gene TRBJ2-2; 9 positions match TRBD1. The CDR3 sequence is 15 residues long. Germline CDR1 and CDR2: SGHTA and FQGNSA. The CDR3 DNA reads as TGTGCCAGCAGCACCCGACAGGGGGGCACCGAGGAGCTGTTTTTT. Residues: CASSTRQGGTEELFF.

In this sample, this clonotype turned up a few times. This chain links TRBV10-3 with TRBJ2-1; 9 nucleotides line up with TRBD2. The CDR3 totals 16 residues. Germline V gene sequence: CDR1 ENHRY, CDR2 SYGVKD. V was pared by 8 bases and J by 0 bases, with 8 bases of the junction left unmatched. CDR3 nucleotides: TGTGCCATCCGGGGGACTAGCAGCCGCTCCTACAATGAGCAGTTCTTC. Amino acids: CAIRGTSSRSYNEQFF.

The chain recombines TRBV5-1 with TRBJ2-7; D uncertain. Trimming pared 0 bases from V and 1 base from J, leaving 8 bases between. The CDR3 extends over 14 amino acids. Germline V lookup: CDR1 SGHRS, CDR2 YFSETQ. CDR3 DNA sequence: TGCGCCAGCAGCTTGGAGTTAGAATCCTACGAGCAGTACTTC. It encodes CASSLELESYEQYF.

Ten or more counts support this clonotype. V is TRBV6-6 and J is TRBJ2-7, with D perhaps matching TRBD1 (5 bases). CDR1 MNHNY and CDR2 SVGAGI come from the germline V gene (reference sequence). Trimming stripped 2 bases from V and 7 bases from J, with 9 bases between. The CDR3 consists of 12 residues. CDR3 loop: CASSYAGSEQYF. The CDR3 nucleotides read TGTGCCAGCAGTTACGCAGGGTCGGAGCAGTACTTC.

The chain has TRBV18 and TRBJ2-1; tentatively, D is TRBD2 (6 bases). The length of the CDR3 is 15 residues. Germline lookup yields CDR1 KGHSH and CDR2 LQKENI. V lost 5 bases, J lost 5 bases, and 16 bases lay in between. This CDR3 reads CASSSLTAGNNEQFF. The CDR3 DNA sequence: TGTGCCAGCTCATCCTTAACGGCGGGAAACAATGAGCAGTTCTTC.

The sample holds a few counts of this clonotype. This rearrangement joins TRBV15 to TRBJ2-5; D possibly corresponds to TRBD1 (5 bases). Trimming took 0 bases from V and 5 from J, leaving 10 bases between them. CDR1 is LNHNV, CDR2 YYDKDF, per germline (reference sequence). The CDR3 consists of 14 residues. The CDR3 protein is CATSREPGHETQYF. As DNA, the CDR3 is TGTGCCACCAGCAGAGAGCCAGGGCACGAGACCCAGTACTTC.

This clonotype was seen a handful of times. The chain combines TRBV30 with TRBJ2-2; D gene unclear. CDR1 and CDR2 from the germline V gene are GTSNPN and SVGIG (reference sequence). V shed 6 bases and J shed 6 bases, with 11 bases lying between them. The length of the CDR3 is 12 residues. The CDR3 bases are TGTGCCTGCGGGCCCTCAGCCGGGGAGCTGTTTTTT. It codes for CACGPSAGELFF. Together with reference TRBV30 and TRBJ2-2, the CDR3 gives the full variable domain: SQTIHQWPATLVQPVGSPLSLECTVEGTSNPNLYWYRQAAGRGLQLLFYSVGIGQISSEVPQNLSASRPQDRQFILSSKKLLLSDSGFYLCACGPSAGELFFGEGSRLTVL.

The J gene is TRBJ2-3, the V gene TRBV6-5; D might be TRBD2 (7 bases). V was shortened by 4 bases and J by 8 bases, with 25 bases between the two germline ends. The CDR3 is 17 amino acids. Germline CDR1 is MNHEY and CDR2 is SVGAGI. CDR3 protein: CASSSSLTGRTRGTQYF. As DNA, the CDR3 is TGTGCCAGCAGTTCTTCATTAACCGGGAGGACCAGGGGTACGCAGTATTTT.

This clonotype was seen many times. The V gene is TRBV5-1, the J gene TRBJ1-4; possible D gene TRBD1, 5 bases. The V end was cut by 0 bases, the J end by 5 bases, with 11 bases between. Germline loops: CDR1 SGHRS, CDR2 YFSETQ. The CDR3 has 15 residues. CDR3 in amino acids: CASSLAGRGNEKLFF. CDR3 in DNA: TGCGCCAGCAGCTTGGCCGGGAGGGGAAATGAAAAACTGTTTTTT.

In this sample, this clonotype turned up a few times. This chain connects TRBV3-1 to TRBJ2-2, with unresolved D. The CDR3 has 15 amino acids. Germline CDR1 is LGHDT and CDR2 is YNNKEL (reference sequence). Trimming shortened V by 1 base and J by 5 bases, and 11 bases separated the two germline ends. The CDR3 loop is CASSQGLTTTGELFF. The CDR3 DNA reads TGTGCCAGCAGCCAAGGATTAACTACAACCGGGGAGCTGTTTTTT.

The rearrangement joins TRBV24-1 to TRBJ1-4, with D perhaps TRBD1 (5 bases). The CDR3 is 14 amino acids. Between the trimmed V and J ends, which lost 5 bases and 6 bases, there was a span of 12 bases. The germline V gene has CDR1 KGHDR and CDR2 SFDVKD. CDR3 in DNA: TGTGCCACCAGTGCCCGGGACGGTGATGAAAAACTGTTTTTT. Its translation is CATSARDGDEKLFF.

This clonotype was counted only a few times. J is TRBJ2-1 and V is TRBV25-1, with 10 nucleotides matching TRBD1. V lost 2 bases to trimming and J lost 7 bases; unmatched junction nucleotides: 11. This CDR3 spans 17 amino acids. Germline V CDR1 and CDR2: MGHDK, SYGVNS. The CDR3 region has the DNA TGTGCCAGCAGTGAAAATTCTGGGACAGGGGCTCGGAATGAGCAGTTCTTC. As protein: CASSENSGTGARNEQFF.

In its sample, this clonotype was seen a few times. The chain employs TRBV7-8 and TRBJ2-3; D is possibly TRBD1 (5 bases). The CDR3 covers 14 residues. Germline CDR1 SGHVS, CDR2 FQNEAQ. Between the trimmed V and J ends, which lost 2 bases and 5 bases, there was a span of 11 bases. CDR3 nucleotides: TGTGCCAGCAGCTTATTGGGGCAAAGAGATACGCAGTATTTT. It encodes CASSLLGQRDTQYF.

The rearrangement links TRBV5-5 to TRBJ2-2, with 9 bases matching TRBD1. This CDR3 has 16 amino acids. In germline, CDR1 is SGHKS, CDR2 YYEKEE (reference sequence). V gave up 5 bases and J gave up 7 bases; unmatched junction bases: 12. DNA for the CDR3: TGTGCCAGCAGATCCGGGACAGGGAAACTGGGCGGGGAGCTGTTTTTT. Amino acid sequence: CASRSGTGKLGGELFF.

Only a few counts were recorded for this clonotype. The chain employs TRBV5-4 and TRBJ2-6, with TRBD1 matching 7 bases. CDR3 length: 22 amino acids. Germline lookup yields CDR1 SGHNT and CDR2 YYREEE (reference sequence). Trimming cost V 1 base and J 0 bases; bases outside gene matches: 19. The CDR3: CASSLTQGVSPFRFSGANVLTF. Written as DNA, the CDR3 is TGTGCCAGCAGCTTGACCCAGGGGGTTAGTCCCTTTAGGTTCTCTGGGGCCAACGTCCTGACTTTC.

The gene calls are TRBV20-1 and TRBJ1-1; D ambiguous. The CDR3 contains 11 residues. CDR1 and CDR2 from the germline V gene are DFQATT and SNEGSKA (reference sequence). Trimming took 3 bases from V and 8 from J, leaving 10 bases between them. CDR3 sequence: CSASSGLEAFF. CDR3 sequence (DNA): TGCAGTGCTAGTTCCGGACTCGAAGCTTTCTTT.

In this sample, this clonotype turned up a few times. The CDR3, as DNA: TGTGCCACCGTCGCGGCAGGGGCCACTGAAGCTTTCTTT. Its translation: CATVAAGATEAFF. The V gene is TRBV3-1, the J gene TRBJ1-1, with D perhaps matching TRBD1 (6 bases). This CDR3 is built from 13 residues. CDR1 and CDR2 from the germline V gene are LGHDT and YNNKEL (reference sequence). V was shortened by 10 bases and J by 4 bases, with 16 bases between the two germline ends.

J is TRBJ2-2 and V is TRBV7-2; a possible D gene is TRBD2 (6 bases). This CDR3 is built from 17 residues. Trimming stripped 5 bases from V and 3 bases from J, with 19 bases between. Germline V lookup: CDR1 SGHTA, CDR2 FQGNSA. The CDR3 region is CASSPPPGTGYTGELFF. CDR3 DNA: TGTGCCAGCAGCCCTCCTCCCGGGACTGGCTACACCGGGGAGCTGTTTTTT.

The chain joins TRBV6-1 to TRBJ2-3, with a weak D call TRBD2 (5 bases). V shed 4 bases and J shed 8 bases, with 19 bases lying between them. The V gene's germline CDR1 is MNHNS and CDR2 SASEGT. The CDR3 is 15 amino acids. The CDR3 DNA reads as TGTGCCAGCAGTGCCTTAAGATGGGAGAGGGCTACGCAGTATTTT. Protein: CASSALRWERATQYF.

This clonotype has a count of ten or more. The chain is built from TRBV7-3 and TRBJ2-6; D not resolved. Deletions cut 1 base from V and 2 bases from J, with 6 bases between. The germline V gene has CDR1 SGHTA and CDR2 FQGTGA. The CDR3 runs 15 residues. The CDR3 is CASSLSGAGANVLTF. Here the CDR3 DNA reads TGTGCCAGCAGCTTAAGTGGGGCTGGGGCCAACGTCCTGACTTTC.

The chain carries TRBV5-1 and TRBJ2-1, with 10 bases fitting TRBD2. V was clipped by 0 bases and J by 10 bases; unmatched bases: 4. The CDR3 totals 14 residues. The germline gives CDR1 SGHRS, CDR2 YFSETQ. As DNA, the CDR3 is TGCGCCAGCAGCTTGGAACTAGCGGGACAAGAGCAGTTCTTC. This gives the protein CASSLELAGQEQFF. The complete variable domain, with remaining parts taken from reference TRBV5-1 and TRBJ2-1, reads KAGVTQTPRYLIKTRGQQVTLSCSPISGHRSVSWYQQTPGQGLQFLFEYFSETQRNKGNFPGRFSGRQFSNSRSEMNVSTLELGDSALYLCASSLELAGQEQFFGPGTRLTVL.

This clonotype has only a few counts. Germline and junction disagree at one end, which may indicate a read error. The chain links TRBV12-3 or TRBV12-4 to TRBJ2-2; perhaps D is TRBD1 or TRBD2 (5 bases each). CDR3 size: 17 residues. CDR3 sequence reads: CASSRSGLPSGTGELFF. Written as DNA, the CDR3 is TGTGCCAGCAGCCGGTCTGGACTCCCGTCAGGGACCGGGGAGTTGTTTTTT.

The chain uses TRBV7-9 and TRBJ2-7; 10 bases are shared with TRBD1. Germline CDR1 SEHNR, CDR2 FQNEAQ (reference sequence). Trimming took 0 bases from V and 6 from J; bases not matched to a gene: 5. The CDR3 is made up of 15 amino acids. CDR3 sequence: CASSLATGTGAEQYF. CDR3 bases: TGTGCCAGCAGCTTAGCTACCGGGACAGGGGCCGAGCAGTACTTC.

A few counts support this clonotype. The chain has TRBV12-3 or TRBV12-4 and TRBJ1-2; tentative D call: TRBD1 (5 bases). This CDR3 is 14 amino acids long. V shed 3 bases and J shed 5 bases, with 13 bases lying between them. Here the CDR3 DNA reads TGTGCCAGCAGTTTTGGAGTAGGGGTGTATGGCTACACCTTC. It translates to CASSFGVGVYGYTF.

This clonotype occurred a few times. The gene calls are TRBV11-2 and TRBJ2-3; maybe TRBD2 (5 bases). The CDR3 spans 16 residues. Germline CDR1 is SGHAT and CDR2 is FQNNGV. Trimming shortened V by 2 bases and J by 0 bases, and 12 bases separated the two germline ends. The CDR3 DNA is TGTGCCAGCAGCTTACAGCTCCGAGGGAGCACAGATACGCAGTATTTT. It is translated as CASSLQLRGSTDTQYF.

This clonotype appeared a single time. This chain uses TRBV7-2 with TRBJ2-7; TRBD2 matches 8 bases. The CDR3 loop spans 15 amino acids. The germline gives CDR1 SGHTA, CDR2 FQGNSA. After removal of 4 bases from V and 4 bases from J, the junction contained 9 bases not matched to a gene. Here the CDR3 reads CASSYDGTSSYEQYF. CDR3 DNA sequence: TGTGCCAGCAGCTACGACGGGACTAGTAGTTACGAGCAGTACTTC.

This clonotype was counted only a few times. This sequence joins TRBV20-1 and TRBJ2-7; TRBD2 is a possible D gene (7 bases). CDR1 is DFQATT, CDR2 SNEGSKA, per germline (reference sequence). This CDR3 contains 13 residues. Between the trimmed V and J ends, which lost 5 bases and 2 bases, there was a span of 13 bases. Here the CDR3 DNA reads TGCAGTGCTCCCAGAGGGGGGGCCTACGAGCAGTACTTC. Protein: CSAPRGGAYEQYF.

The chain links TRBV9 to TRBJ2-7; no clear D. V was clipped by 2 bases and J by 0 bases, with 9 bases between them. The length of the CDR3 is 14 residues. Germline loops: CDR1 SGDLS, CDR2 YYNGEE. CDR3: CASSVSASSYEQYF. CDR3 nucleotides: TGTGCCAGCAGCGTTTCCGCCAGCTCCTACGAGCAGTACTTC.

The rearrangement uses TRBV7-7 and TRBJ2-3; TRBD1 matches 7 bases. V shed 1 base, J shed 0 bases, and the junction held 4 bases outside the gene matches. This CDR3 has 16 residues. CDR1 and CDR2 (germline): SSHAT, FNYEAQ (reference sequence). The CDR3 nucleotides read TGTGCCAGCAGCTTAGGGGACAGAGGGAGCACAGATACGCAGTATTTT. Its protein product is CASSLGDRGSTDTQYF.